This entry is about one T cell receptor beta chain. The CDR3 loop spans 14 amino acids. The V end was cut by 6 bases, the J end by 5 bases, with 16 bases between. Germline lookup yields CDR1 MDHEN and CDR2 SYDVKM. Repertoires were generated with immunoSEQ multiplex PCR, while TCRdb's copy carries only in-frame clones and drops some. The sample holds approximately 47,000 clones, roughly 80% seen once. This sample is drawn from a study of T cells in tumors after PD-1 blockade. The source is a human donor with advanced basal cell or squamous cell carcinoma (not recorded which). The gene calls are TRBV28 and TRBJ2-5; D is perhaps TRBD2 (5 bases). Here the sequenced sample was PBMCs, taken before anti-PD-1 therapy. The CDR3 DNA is TGTGCCAGCAGCCTCCCGAGGGTTCTGGAGACCCAGTACTTC. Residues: CASSLPRVLETQYF.